This T cell receptor (beta chain) was identified during a study of blood T cell repertoires in COVID-19. Study as a whole: There were acute and convalescent COVID-19 samples, and they came from the United States, Italy and Spain. Sample material is recorded as cDNA or gDNA derived from T cells, B-cell-depleted T cells, or PBMCs.

How the authors handled the data: Nucleated cell counts were estimated from reference gene primer amplification. The protocol was immunoSEQ multiplex PCR, while the TCRdb copy is restricted to in-frame clones and leaves out a portion. That table is the source of V, J and clone size, and D and trimming were worked out from the DNA. Counted here are about 18,000 clones, about nine tenths occurring once; the ten biggest clones make up approximately 7.7%. The clonotype originates from a human donor in a cohort sampled during active COVID-19. Sequences were obtained from peripheral blood.

In nucleotides, the CDR3 is TGTGCCATCAGTGAGCCCTACGCGGGAGCTTTCTTT. Translating gives CAISEPYAGAFF. This rearrangement joins TRBV10-3 to TRBJ1-1, with D hard to call. The V gene's germline CDR1 is ENHRY and CDR2 SYGVKD. The CDR3 is made up of 12 amino acids. V was cut by 2 bases and J by 10 bases, with 11 bases left in between.